The clone carrying this T cell receptor (beta chain) came up many times. Blood RNA originated from unsorted whole blood, with germline DNA additionally extracted. This sample was taken from a study of tumor-infiltrating lymphocytes in primary liver carcinoma. The overall study: Each of the growths was stage T1-T3 N0M0, extending roughly 4.2 to 11 cm across.

Production of TCR beta cDNA used around 0.45 ug total RNA together with a constant-region primer. Generation of the TCR beta libraries relied on three nested multiplex PCR rounds using slightly modified ARM-PCR. Both of the initial two PCR rounds ran for about 11 cycles and employed TRBV1-TRBV30 forward primers alongside a C-beta reverse primer. TCRdb passed the multiplex PCR reads through MiXCR, listing each CDR3 protein once. This table holds about 310,000 distinct CDR3 sequences, 58% found once. V lost 5 bases and J lost 2, with 16 bases in between. The length of the CDR3 is 15 residues. Material: peripheral blood. The clonotype originates from a woman in her 30s with primary liver carcinoma and hepatitis B virus infection. The J gene is TRBJ2-7, the V gene TRBV12-3 or TRBV12-4, with no clear D. The CDR3 loop is CASSPQADLAYEQYF. CDR3 in DNA: TGTGCCAGCAGTCCTCAGGCCGATTTAGCCTACGAGCAGTACTTC.